This T cell receptor beta chain was identified in a study of cytomegalovirus exposure and HLA in healthy donors. Turning to the study itself: Under 90% of 398 genotyped donors fell in the Caucasian-associated ancestry cluster. Regarding the study as a whole: From TCR beta sequences, most subjects' HLA-A and HLA-B alleles were reportedly predicted accurately. Across HLA loci, a later analysis found differing TCR association rates, with DRB1 most and HLA-C fewest.

Points on this clone: Its target is not known.

The germline V and J ends were trimmed by 1 base and 4 bases, with 11 bases remaining between them. The CDR3 is made up of 14 amino acids. Germline loops: CDR1 SGHNT, CDR2 YYREEE (reference sequence). The study ran its PCR with 60 Vbeta and 13 Jbeta primers. Method: immunoSEQ multiplex PCR; TCRdb's copy keeps in-frame clones and lacks some. In all, the sample yields fewer than 85,000 clones. This receptor was taken from a man under 40 in good health and CMV-seronegative. The chain uses TRBV5-4 and TRBJ1-2; D perhaps matches TRBD1 (5 bases). Source material: PBMCs. The DNA of the CDR3 is TGTGCCAGCAGCTTGCGCGGGGCGGTCTATGGCTACACCTTC. Its translation is CASSLRGAVYGYTF. Full variable domain (rest looked up from reference TRBV5-4 and TRBJ1-2): ETGVTQSPTHLIKTRGQQVTLRCSSQSGHNTVSWYQQALGQGPQFIFQYYREEENGRGNFPPRFSGLQFPNYSSELNVNALELDDSALYLCASSLRGAVYGYTFGSGTRLTVV.